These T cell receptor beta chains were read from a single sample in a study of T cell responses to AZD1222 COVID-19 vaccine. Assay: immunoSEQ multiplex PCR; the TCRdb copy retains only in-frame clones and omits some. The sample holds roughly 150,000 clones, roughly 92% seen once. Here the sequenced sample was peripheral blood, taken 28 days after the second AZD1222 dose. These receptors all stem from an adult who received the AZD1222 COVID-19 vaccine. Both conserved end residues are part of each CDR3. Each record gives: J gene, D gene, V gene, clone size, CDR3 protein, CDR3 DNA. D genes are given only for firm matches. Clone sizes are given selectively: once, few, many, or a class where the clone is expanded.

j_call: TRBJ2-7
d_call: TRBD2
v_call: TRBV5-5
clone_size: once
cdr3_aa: CASSLVLAGDFEQYF
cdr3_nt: TGTGCCAGCAGCTTGGTTCTAGCGGGAGATTTCGAGCAGTACTTC

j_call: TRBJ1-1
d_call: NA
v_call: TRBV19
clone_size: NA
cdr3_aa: CASTFGGFEAFF
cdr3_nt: TGTGCCAGTACCTTTGGGGGATTTGAAGCTTTCTTT

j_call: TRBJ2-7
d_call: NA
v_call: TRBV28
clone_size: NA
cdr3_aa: CASSSPGDISYEQYF
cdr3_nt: TGTGCCAGCAGCAGCCCGGGCGACATCTCCTACGAGCAGTACTTC

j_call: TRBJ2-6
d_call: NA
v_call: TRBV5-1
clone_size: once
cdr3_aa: CASSLAFEAGANVLTF
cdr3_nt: TGCGCCAGCAGCTTGGCCTTCGAAGCTGGGGCCAACGTCCTGACTTTC

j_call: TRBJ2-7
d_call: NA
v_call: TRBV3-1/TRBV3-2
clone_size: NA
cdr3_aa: CASSQGQVTYEQYF
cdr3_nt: TGTGCCAGCAGCCAAGGTCAGGTCACCTACGAGCAGTACTTC

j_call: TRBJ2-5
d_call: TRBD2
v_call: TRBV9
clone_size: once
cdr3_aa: CASSLAGGQETQYF
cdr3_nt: TGTGCCAGCAGCCTAGCGGGGGGACAAGAGACCCAGTACTTC

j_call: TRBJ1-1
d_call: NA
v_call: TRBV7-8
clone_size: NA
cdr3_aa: CASSHARVRNTEAFF
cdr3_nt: TGTGCCAGCAGCCATGCCAGGGTTAGGAACACTGAAGCTTTCTTT

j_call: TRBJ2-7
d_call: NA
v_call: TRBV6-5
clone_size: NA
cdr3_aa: CASSYEASVYEQYF
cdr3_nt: TGTGCCAGCAGTTACGAAGCTTCTGTATACGAGCAGTACTTC

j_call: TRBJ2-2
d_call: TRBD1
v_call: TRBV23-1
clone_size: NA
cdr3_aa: CASRGGQGAGELFF
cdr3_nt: TGCGCCAGCAGAGGGGGACAGGGCGCCGGGGAGCTGTTTTTT

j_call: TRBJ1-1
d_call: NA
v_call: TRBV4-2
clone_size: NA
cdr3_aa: CASSQASGNTEAFF
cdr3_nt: TGTGCCAGCAGCCAAGCTTCCGGGAACACTGAAGCTTTCTTT

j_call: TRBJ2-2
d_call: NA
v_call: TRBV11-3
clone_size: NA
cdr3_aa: CASGQHTGELFF
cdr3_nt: TGTGCCAGCGGTCAACACACCGGGGAGCTGTTTTTT

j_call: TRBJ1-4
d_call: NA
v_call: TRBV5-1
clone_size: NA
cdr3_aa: CASSLAGPGLGNEKLFF
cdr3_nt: TGCGCCAGCAGCTTGGCGGGACCCGGCCTGGGTAATGAAAAACTGTTTTTT

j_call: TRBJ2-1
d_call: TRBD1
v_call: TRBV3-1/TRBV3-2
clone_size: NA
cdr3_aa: CASSQLNRGQFF
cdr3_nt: TGTGCCAGCAGCCAGTTAAACAGGGGGCAGTTCTTC

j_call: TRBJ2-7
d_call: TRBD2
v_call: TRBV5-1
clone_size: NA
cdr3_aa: CASSLAPGLAGGATSYEQYF
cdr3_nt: TGCGCCAGCAGCTTGGCCCCAGGACTAGCGGGGGGGGCAACTTCCTACGAGCAGTACTTC

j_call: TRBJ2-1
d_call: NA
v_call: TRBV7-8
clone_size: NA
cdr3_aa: CASSLGGASYNEQFF
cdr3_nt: TGTGCCAGCAGCCTAGGGGGGGCTTCCTACAATGAGCAGTTCTTC

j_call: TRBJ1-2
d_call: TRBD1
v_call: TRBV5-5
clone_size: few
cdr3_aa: CASSFDRDSDYGYTF
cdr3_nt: TGTGCCAGCAGCTTCGACAGGGACTCTGACTATGGCTACACCTTC

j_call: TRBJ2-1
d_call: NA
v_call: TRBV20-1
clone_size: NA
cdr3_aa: CSAYQGNEQFF
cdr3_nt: TGCAGTGCATATCAGGGGAATGAGCAGTTCTTC

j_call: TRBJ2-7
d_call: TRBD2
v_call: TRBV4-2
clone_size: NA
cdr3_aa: CASTIGTSGAQLYF
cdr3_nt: TGTGCCAGCACTATTGGGACTAGCGGGGCCCAATTGTACTTC

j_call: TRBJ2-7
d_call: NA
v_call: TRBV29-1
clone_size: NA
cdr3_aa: CSVRAPSRVLEQYF
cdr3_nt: TGCAGCGTCCGAGCCCCGAGCAGGGTACTCGAGCAGTACTTC

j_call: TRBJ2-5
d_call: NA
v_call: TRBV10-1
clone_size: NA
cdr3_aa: CASSESRGARETQYF
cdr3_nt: TGCGCCAGCAGCGAATCTCGGGGGGCTAGGGAGACCCAGTACTTC

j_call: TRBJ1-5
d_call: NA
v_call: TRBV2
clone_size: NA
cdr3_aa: CASSVGAFDSNQPQHF
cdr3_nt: TGTGCCAGCAGTGTCGGGGCGTTTGATAGCAATCAGCCCCAGCATTTT

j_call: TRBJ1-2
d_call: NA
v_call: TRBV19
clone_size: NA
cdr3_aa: CASNFGEGYGYTF
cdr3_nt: TGTGCCAGTAATTTCGGGGAGGGTTATGGCTACACCTTC

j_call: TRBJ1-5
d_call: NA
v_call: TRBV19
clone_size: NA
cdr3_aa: CASSLAPENQPQHF
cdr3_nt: TGTGCCAGTAGTCTGGCTCCCGAAAATCAGCCCCAGCATTTT

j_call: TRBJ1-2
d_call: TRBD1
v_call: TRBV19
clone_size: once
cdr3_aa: CASNDRGLPNYGYTF
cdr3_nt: TGTGCCAGCAACGACAGGGGGCTGCCCAATTATGGCTACACCTTC

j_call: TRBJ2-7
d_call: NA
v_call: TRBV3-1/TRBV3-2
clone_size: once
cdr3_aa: CASSQYPGTYEQYF
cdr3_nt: TGTGCCAGCAGCCAATACCCGGGGACCTACGAGCAGTACTTC

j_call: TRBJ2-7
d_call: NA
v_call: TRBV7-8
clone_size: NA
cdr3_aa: CASSPQQVQYF
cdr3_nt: TGTGCCAGCAGCCCACAACAGGTGCAGTACTTC

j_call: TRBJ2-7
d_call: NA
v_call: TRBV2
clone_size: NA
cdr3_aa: CASSDKGRIYEQYF
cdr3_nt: TGTGCCAGCAGTGATAAGGGGAGGATCTACGAGCAGTACTTC

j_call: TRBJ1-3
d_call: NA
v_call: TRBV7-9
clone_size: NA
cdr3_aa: CASSLAEASYGNTIYF
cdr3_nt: TGTGCCAGCAGCTTAGCGGAGGCGTCTTATGGAAACACCATATATTTT

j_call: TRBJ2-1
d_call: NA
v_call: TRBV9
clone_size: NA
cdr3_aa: CASSVASYRDEQFF
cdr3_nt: TGTGCCAGCAGCGTAGCCTCCTACAGGGATGAGCAGTTCTTC

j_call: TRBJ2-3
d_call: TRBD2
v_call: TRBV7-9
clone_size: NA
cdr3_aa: CASARLAGGLADTQYF
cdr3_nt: TGTGCCAGCGCGCGACTAGCGGGAGGGTTGGCAGATACGCAGTATTTT

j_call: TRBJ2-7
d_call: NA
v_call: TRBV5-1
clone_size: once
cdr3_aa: CASSLAGGTLYEQYF
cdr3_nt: TGCGCCAGCAGCTTGGCCGGCGGGACCCTCTACGAGCAGTACTTC

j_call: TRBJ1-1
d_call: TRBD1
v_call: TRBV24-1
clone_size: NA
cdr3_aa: CATSEEGTGGNTEAFF
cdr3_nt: TGTGCCACCAGTGAGGAGGGCACAGGGGGGAACACTGAAGCTTTCTTT

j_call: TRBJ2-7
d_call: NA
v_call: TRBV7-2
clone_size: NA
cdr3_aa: CASSPQGTYSYEQYF
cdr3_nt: TGTGCCAGCAGCCCGCAGGGAACCTATTCCTACGAGCAGTACTTC

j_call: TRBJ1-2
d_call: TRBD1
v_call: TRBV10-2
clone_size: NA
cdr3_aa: CATSRDSSNYGYTF
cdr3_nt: TGCGCCACCTCCCGGGACAGCTCTAACTATGGCTACACCTTC

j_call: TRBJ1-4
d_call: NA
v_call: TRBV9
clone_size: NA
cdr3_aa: CASSGGWDEKLFF
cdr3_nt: TGTGCCAGCAGCGGGGGCTGGGATGAAAAACTGTTTTTT

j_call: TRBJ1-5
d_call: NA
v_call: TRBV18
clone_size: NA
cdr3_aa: CASSPDSGTANNQPQHF
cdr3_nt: TGTGCCAGCTCACCGGATTCCGGGACGGCGAACAATCAGCCCCAGCATTTT

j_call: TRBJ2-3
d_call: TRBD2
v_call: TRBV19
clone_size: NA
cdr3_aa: CASSINSGGADTQYF
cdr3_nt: TGTGCCAGTAGTATAAATAGCGGGGGCGCAGATACGCAGTATTTT

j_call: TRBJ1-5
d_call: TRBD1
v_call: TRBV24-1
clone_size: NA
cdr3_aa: CATSDPRQGSNQPQHF
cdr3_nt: TGTGCCACCAGTGATCCGAGACAGGGTTCTAATCAGCCCCAGCATTTT

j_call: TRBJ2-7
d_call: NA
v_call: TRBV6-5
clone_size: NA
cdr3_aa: CAIQRTEISYEQYF
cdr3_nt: TGTGCCATCCAAAGGACGGAAATCTCCTACGAGCAGTACTTC

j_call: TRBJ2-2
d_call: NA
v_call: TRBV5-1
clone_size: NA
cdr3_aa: CASSYTQNTNTGELFF
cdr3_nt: TGCGCCAGCAGCTACACACAGAACACAAACACCGGGGAGCTGTTTTTT

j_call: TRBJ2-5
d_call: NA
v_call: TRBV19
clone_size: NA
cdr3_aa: CASSIEGLGETQYF
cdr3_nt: TGTGCCAGTAGTATTGAGGGGCTGGGAGAGACCCAGTACTTC

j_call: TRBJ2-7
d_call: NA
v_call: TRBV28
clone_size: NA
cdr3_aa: CASSLSGSLLRGEQYF
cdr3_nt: TGTGCCAGCAGTTTAAGCGGGTCCCTTCTTAGGGGCGAGCAGTACTTC

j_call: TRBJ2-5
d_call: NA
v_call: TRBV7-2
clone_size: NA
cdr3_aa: CASSLGIGMGSQETQYF
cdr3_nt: TGTGCCAGCAGCTTAGGCATTGGCATGGGGAGCCAAGAGACCCAGTACTTC

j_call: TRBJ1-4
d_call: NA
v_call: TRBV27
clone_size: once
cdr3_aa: CASSSTPRGSREKLFF
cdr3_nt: TGTGCCAGCAGCTCTACCCCTAGAGGGTCCAGGGAAAAACTGTTTTTT

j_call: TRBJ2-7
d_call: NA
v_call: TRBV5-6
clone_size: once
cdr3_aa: CASSLEVGNEQYF
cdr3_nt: TGTGCCAGCAGCTTGGAGGTAGGGAACGAGCAGTACTTC

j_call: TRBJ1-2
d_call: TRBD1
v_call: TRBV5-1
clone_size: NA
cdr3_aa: CASSRTPGQGVDYGYTF
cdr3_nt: TGCGCCAGCAGCAGGACACCGGGACAGGGGGTGGACTATGGCTACACCTTC

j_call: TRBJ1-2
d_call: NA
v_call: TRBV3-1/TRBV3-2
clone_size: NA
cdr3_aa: CASSQLGPSPSYGYTF
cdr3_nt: TGTGCCAGCAGCCAATTGGGCCCCTCTCCGAGCTATGGCTACACCTTC

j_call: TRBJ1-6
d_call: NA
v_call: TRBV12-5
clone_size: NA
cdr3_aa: CASGLEGNSPLHF
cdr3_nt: TGTGCTAGTGGTTTGGAGGGTAATTCACCCCTCCACTTT

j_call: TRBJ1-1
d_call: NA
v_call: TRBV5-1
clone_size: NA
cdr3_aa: CASSSDVWAEAFF
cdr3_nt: TGCGCCAGCAGCTCCGACGTGTGGGCTGAAGCTTTCTTT

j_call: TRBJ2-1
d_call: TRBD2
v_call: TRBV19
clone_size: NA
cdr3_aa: CASSAVWGLAGGREQFF
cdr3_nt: TGTGCCAGTAGTGCCGTCTGGGGGCTAGCGGGAGGAAGGGAGCAGTTCTTC

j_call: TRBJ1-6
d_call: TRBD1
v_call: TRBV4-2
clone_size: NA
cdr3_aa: CASSRPGQGNSPLHF
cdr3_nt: TGTGCCAGCAGCCGACCGGGACAGGGTAATTCACCCCTCCACTTT

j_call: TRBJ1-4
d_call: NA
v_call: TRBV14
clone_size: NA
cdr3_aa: CASSQVGSLSEKLFF
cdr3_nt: TGTGCCAGCAGCCAAGTCGGCTCGCTGTCCGAAAAACTGTTTTTT

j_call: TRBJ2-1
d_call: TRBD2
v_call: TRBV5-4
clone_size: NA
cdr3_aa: CASSRTSGSKVEQFF
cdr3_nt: TGTGCCAGCAGCCGGACTAGCGGGAGTAAAGTTGAGCAGTTCTTC